The sequence of this TCR beta chain was determined in a study of chemoradiotherapy in HPV16-positive cancers. Looking at the study overall: Functional T-cell assays on two HPV16-positive patients' cells defined candidate HPV-specific clones and common TCR motifs.

Only in-frame clones appear in the TCRdb table, and some are missing; sequencing was by immunoSEQ multiplex PCR. The sample lists about 2,000 clones, 70% to 90% occurring once. Samples were taken several times over chemoradiotherapy. Points on this clone: Its antigen is still unknown.

Study-wide results and limits: HPV-specific T cells were functionally defined from only a couple of HPV16-positive patients. For HPV16-positive patients, expanding HPV-responsive T cells associated with longer recurrence-free survival.

The CDR3 is 14 residues long. Unmatched junction bases numbered 4, after V lost 0 bases and J lost 5 bases. Germline loops: CDR1 ENHRY, CDR2 SYGVKD. The sequence was obtained from a human donor with HPV-associated anogenital cancer. Here the sequenced sample was tumor tissue, taken from a patient who underwent chemoradiotherapy. The genes are TRBV10-3 and TRBJ2-7; TRBD2 aligns across 7 bases. The CDR3 loop is CAISESGRENEQYF. For the CDR3, the DNA is TGTGCCATCAGTGAGTCGGGGCGGGAGAACGAGCAGTACTTC.